Described below is a single T cell receptor (beta chain) sequence and its context. Its antigen remains unknown. Method: immunoSEQ multiplex PCR; TCRdb's copy keeps in-frame clones and lacks some. The sample consists of roughly 39,000 clones, about 88% of them appearing once. The J segment lost 4 bases and the V segment lost 7 bases, leaving 5 bases of the junction unmatched. The CDR3 has 13 residues. The V gene's germline CDR1 is LNHDA and CDR2 SQIVND (reference sequence). The data stem from a study of neoadjuvant nivolumab and ipilimumab in lung cancer. General study points: Pretherapy blood TCR richness correlated positively with resected tumor richness.

The sequences come from peripheral blood, collected before neoadjuvant nivolumab, alone or with ipilimumab. The genes are TRBV19 and TRBJ1-1; 8 bases align to TRBD1. The clonotype originates from an adult with non-small cell lung cancer. As DNA, the CDR3 is TGTGCCAGTATCCAGGGGGCTGGCACTGAAGCTTTCTTT. Translation gives CASIQGAGTEAFF. The full variable domain, in which reference TRBV19 and TRBJ1-1 provide the parts outside the CDR3, is DGGITQSPKYLFRKEGQNVTLSCEQNLNHDAMYWYRQDPGQGLRLIYYSQIVNDFQKGDIAEGYSVSREKKESFPLTVTSAQKNPTAFYLCASIQGAGTEAFFGQGTRLTVV.